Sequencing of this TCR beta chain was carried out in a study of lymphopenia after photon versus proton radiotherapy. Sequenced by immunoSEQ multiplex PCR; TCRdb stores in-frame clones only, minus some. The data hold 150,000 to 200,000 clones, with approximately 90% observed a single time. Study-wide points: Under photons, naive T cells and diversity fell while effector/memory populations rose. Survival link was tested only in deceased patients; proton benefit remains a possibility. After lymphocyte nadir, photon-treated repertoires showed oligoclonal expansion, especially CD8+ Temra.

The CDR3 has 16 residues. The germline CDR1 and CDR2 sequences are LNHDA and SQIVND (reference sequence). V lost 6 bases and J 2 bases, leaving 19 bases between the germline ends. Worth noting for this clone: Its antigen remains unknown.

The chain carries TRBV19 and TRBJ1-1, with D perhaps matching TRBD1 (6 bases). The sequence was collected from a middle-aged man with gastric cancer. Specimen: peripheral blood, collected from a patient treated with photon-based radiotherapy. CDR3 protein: CASSPDRLQDNTEAFF. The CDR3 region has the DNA TGTGCCAGTAGCCCTGACAGGTTGCAGGACAACACTGAAGCTTTCTTT.